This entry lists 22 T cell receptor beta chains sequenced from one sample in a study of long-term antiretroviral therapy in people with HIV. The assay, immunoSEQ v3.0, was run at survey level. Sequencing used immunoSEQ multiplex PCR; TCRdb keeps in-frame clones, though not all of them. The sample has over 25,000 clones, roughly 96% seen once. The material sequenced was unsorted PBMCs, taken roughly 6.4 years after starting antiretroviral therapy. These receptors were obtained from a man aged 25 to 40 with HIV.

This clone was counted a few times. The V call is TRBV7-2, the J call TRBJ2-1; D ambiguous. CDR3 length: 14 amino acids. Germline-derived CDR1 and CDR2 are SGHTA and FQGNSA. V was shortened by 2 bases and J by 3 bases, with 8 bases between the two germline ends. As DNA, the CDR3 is TGTGCCAGCAGCTTACCGACCCTCTACAATGAGCAGTTCTTC. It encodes CASSLPTLYNEQFF.

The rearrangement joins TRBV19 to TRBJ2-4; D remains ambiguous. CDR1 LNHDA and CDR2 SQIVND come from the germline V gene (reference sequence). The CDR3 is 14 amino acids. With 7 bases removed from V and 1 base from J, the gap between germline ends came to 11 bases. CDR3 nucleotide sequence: TGTGCCAGTACCGGTTTGCGGGCCAAAAACATTCAGTACTTC. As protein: CASTGLRAKNIQYF.

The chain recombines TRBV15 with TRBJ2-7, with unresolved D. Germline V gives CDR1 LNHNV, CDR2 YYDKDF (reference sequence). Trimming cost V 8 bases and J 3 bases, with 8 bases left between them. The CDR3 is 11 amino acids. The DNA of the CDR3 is TGTGCCACCGGACCCCGCTACGAGCAGTACTTC. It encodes CATGPRYEQYF.

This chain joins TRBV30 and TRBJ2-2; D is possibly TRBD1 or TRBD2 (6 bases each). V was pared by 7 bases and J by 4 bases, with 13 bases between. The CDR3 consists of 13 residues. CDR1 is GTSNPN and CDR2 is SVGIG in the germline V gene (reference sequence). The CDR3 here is CAFRWGATGELFF. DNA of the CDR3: TGTGCCTTTCGGTGGGGGGCCACCGGGGAGCTGTTTTTT.

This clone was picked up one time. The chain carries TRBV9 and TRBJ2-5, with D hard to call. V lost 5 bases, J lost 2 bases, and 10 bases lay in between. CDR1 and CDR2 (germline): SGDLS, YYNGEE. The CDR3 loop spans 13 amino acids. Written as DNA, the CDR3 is TGTGCCAGCAGTCGGACCCCGCAAGAGACCCAGTACTTC. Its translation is CASSRTPQETQYF.

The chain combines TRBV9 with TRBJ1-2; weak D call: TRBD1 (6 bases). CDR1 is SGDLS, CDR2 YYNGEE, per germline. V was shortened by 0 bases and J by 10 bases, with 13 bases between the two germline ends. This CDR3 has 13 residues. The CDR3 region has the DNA TGTGCCAGCAGCGTAGCGGGGGGGCATCTCTACACCTTC. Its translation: CASSVAGGHLYTF.

CDR3 nucleotides: TGTGCCAGCAGTTACTCGACCGGGGGAGGCGAGACCCAGTACTTC. Amino acids: CASSYSTGGGETQYF. The gene calls are TRBV6-6 and TRBJ2-5; D is perhaps TRBD2 (6 bases). The germline gives CDR1 MNHNY, CDR2 SVGAGI (reference sequence). The length of the CDR3 is 15 residues. Trimming pared 0 bases from V and 5 bases from J, leaving 13 bases between.

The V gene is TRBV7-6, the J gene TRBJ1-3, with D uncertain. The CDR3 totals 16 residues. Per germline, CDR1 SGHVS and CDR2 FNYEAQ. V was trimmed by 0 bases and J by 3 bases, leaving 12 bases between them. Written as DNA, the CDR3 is TGTGCCAGCAGCTTAGCCCAACGGTCGGGTGGAAACACCATATATTTT. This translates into CASSLAQRSGGNTIYF.

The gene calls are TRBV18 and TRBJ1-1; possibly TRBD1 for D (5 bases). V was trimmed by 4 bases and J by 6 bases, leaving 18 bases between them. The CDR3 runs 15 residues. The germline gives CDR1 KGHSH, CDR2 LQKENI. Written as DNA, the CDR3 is TGTGCCAGCTCACTCACCGAGATGGGGCGAGCTGAAGCTTTCTTT. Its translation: CASSLTEMGRAEAFF.

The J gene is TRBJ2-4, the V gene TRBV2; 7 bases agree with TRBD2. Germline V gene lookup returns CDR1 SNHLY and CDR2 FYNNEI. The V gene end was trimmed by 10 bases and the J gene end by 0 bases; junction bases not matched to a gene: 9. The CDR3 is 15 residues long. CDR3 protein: CATRPSGLAKNIQYF. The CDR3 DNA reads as TGTGCCACCAGGCCTAGCGGACTAGCCAAAAACATTCAGTACTTC. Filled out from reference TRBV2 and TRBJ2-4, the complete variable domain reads EPEVTQTPSHQVTQMGQEVILRCVPISNHLYFYWYRQILGQKVEFLVSFYNNEISEKSEIFDDQFSVERPDGSNFTLKIRSTKLEDSAMYFCATRPSGLAKNIQYFGAGTRLSVL.

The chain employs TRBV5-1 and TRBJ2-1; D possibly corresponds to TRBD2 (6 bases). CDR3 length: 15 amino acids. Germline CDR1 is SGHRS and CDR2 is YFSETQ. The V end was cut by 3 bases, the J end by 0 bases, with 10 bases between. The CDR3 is CASSSQTSSYNEQFF. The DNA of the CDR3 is TGCGCCAGCAGCTCTCAGACTAGCTCCTACAATGAGCAGTTCTTC.

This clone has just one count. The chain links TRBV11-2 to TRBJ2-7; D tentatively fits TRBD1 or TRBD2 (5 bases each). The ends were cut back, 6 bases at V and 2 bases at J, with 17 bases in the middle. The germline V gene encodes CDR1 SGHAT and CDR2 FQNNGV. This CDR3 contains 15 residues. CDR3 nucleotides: TGTGCCAGCAGTTTTCCCTTGGGACGTCCCTACGAGCAGTACTTC. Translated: CASSFPLGRPYEQYF.

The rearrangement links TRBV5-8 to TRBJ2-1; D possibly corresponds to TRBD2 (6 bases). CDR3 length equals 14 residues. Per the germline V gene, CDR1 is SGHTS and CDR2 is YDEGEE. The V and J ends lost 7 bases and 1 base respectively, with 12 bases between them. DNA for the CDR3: TGTGCCAGCCCACCGGGGGAATCCTACAATGAGCAGTTCTTC. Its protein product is CASPPGESYNEQFF.

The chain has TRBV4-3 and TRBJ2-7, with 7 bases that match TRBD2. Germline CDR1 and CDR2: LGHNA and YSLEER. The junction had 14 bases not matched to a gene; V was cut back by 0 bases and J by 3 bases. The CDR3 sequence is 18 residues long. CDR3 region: CASSQDPPLAREYYEQYF. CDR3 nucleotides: TGCGCCAGCAGCCAAGATCCTCCTTTGGCGCGGGAGTACTACGAGCAGTACTTC.

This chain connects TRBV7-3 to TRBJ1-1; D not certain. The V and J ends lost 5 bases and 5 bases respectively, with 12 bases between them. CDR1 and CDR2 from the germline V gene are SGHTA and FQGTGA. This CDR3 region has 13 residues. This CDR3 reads CASSPGPATEAFF. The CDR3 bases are TGTGCCAGCAGCCCCGGCCCCGCGACTGAAGCTTTCTTT.

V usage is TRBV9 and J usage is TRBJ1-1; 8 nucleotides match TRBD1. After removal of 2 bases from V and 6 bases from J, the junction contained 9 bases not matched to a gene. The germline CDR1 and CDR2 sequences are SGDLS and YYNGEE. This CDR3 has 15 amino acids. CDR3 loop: CASSVDRDRRPEAFF. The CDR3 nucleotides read TGTGCCAGCAGCGTTGACCGGGACAGGAGACCTGAAGCTTTCTTT.

The CDR3 is CASTQGGYEQYF. The CDR3 DNA sequence: TGTGCCAGCACCCAGGGGGGCTACGAGCAGTACTTC. The chain uses TRBV6-5 and TRBJ2-7; D may be TRBD1 (7 bases). The V end lost 7 bases, the J end lost 3 bases, and 10 bases lay between the germline ends. The CDR3 contains 12 residues. Germline CDR1 and CDR2: MNHEY and SVGAGI.

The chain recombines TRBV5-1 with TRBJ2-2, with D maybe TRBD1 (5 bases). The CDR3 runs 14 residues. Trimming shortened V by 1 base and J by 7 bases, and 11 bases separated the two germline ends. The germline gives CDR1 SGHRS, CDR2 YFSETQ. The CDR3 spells CASSLYPGIGELFF. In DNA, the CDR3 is TGCGCCAGCAGCTTGTATCCAGGGATCGGGGAGCTGTTTTTT.

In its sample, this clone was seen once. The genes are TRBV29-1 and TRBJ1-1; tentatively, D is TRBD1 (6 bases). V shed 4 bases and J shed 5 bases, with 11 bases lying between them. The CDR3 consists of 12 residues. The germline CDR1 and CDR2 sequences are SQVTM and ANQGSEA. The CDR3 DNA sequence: TGCAGCGTTGGGGGGGCTGGGACTGAAGCTTTCTTT. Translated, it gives CSVGGAGTEAFF. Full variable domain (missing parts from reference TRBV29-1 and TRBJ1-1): SAVISQKPSRDICQRGTSLTIQCQVDSQVTMMFWYRQQPGQSLTLIATANQGSEATYESGFVIDKFPISRPNLTFSTLTVSNMSPEDSSIYLCSVGGAGTEAFFGQGTRLTVV.

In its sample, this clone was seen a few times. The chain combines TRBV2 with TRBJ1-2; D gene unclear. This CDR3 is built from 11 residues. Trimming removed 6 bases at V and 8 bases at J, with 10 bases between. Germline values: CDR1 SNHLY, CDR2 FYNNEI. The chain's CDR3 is CASSRTFGYTF. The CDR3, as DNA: TGTGCCAGCAGCCGGACGTTCGGCTACACCTTC.

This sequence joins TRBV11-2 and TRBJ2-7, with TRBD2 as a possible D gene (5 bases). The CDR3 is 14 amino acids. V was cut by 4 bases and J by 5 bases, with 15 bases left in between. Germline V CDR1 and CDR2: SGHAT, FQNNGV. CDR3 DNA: TGTGCCAGCAGCTCCGGGGTCGAGGACCACGAGCAGTACTTC. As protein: CASSSGVEDHEQYF.

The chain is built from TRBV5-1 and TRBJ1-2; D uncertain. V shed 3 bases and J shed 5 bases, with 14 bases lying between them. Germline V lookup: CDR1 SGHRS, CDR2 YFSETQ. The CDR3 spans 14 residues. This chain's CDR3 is CASSSPDGLYGYTF. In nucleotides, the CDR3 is TGCGCCAGCAGCTCTCCGGACGGGTTGTATGGCTACACCTTC.